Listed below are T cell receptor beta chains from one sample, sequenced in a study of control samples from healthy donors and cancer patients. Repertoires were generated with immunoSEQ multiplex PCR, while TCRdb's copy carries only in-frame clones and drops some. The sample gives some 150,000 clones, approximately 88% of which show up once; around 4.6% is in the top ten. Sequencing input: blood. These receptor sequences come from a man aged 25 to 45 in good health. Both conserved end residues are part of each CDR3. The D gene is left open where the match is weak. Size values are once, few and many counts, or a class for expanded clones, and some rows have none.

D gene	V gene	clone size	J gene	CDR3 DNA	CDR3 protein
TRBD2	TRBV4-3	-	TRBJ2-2	TGCGCCAGCAGCCAAACTAGCGGGGGAGCGAACACCGGGGAGCTGTTTTTT	CASSQTSGGANTGELFF
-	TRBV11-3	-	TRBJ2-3	TGTGCCAGCAGCCGAAGGGGGGATCCTTCCGATACGCAGTATTTT	CASSRRGDPSDTQYF
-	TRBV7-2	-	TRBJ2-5	TGTGCCAGCAGCTTCAGATCGCGAGAGACCCAGTACTTC	CASSFRSRETQYF
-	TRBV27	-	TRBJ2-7	TGTGCCAGCAGAATAACGTCATACGGCAACTCCTACGAGCAGTACTTC	CASRITSYGNSYEQYF
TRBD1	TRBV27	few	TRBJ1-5	TGTGCCAGCAGTCCCCAGACAGGGGGCGGCAATCAGCCCCAGCATTTT	CASSPQTGGGNQPQHF
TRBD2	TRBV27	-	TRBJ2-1	TGTGCCAGCTATAGACTAGCGGGGGACAATGAGCAGTTCTTC	CASYRLAGDNEQFF
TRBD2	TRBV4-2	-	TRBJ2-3	TGTGCCAGCAGCCGAGGGCTAGCGGGGAACACAGATACGCAGTATTTT	CASSRGLAGNTDTQYF
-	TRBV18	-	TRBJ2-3	TGTGCCAGCTCACCACCGGGGGGCCGAAGCACAGATACGCAGTATTTT	CASSPPGGRSTDTQYF
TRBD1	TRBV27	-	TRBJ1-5	TGTGCCAGCAGCCCATCTGTGTCCGGGACAGGGAGGAATCAGCCCCAGCATTTT	CASSPSVSGTGRNQPQHF
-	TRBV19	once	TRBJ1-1	TGTGCCAGTAGTATTATCCCAATGGGAACTGAAGCTTTCTTT	CASSIIPMGTEAFF
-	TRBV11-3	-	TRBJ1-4	TGTGCCAGCAGCTTAGACGACACGGGGAGGGTTAATGAAAAACTGTTTTTT	CASSLDDTGRVNEKLFF
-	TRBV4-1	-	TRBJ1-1	TGCGCCAGCAGCCAAGGGGCTGGGGTCGTGACTGAAGCTTTCTTT	CASSQGAGVVTEAFF
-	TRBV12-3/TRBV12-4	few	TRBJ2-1	TGTGCCAGCAGTTCCTCAGGGGCTAGTGAGCAGTTCTTC	CASSSSGASEQFF
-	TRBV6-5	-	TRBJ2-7	TGTGCCAGCAGAAAGACAGGCGCCTACGAGCAGTACTTC	CASRKTGAYEQYF
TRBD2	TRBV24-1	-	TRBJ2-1	TGTGCCACCAGTGATTTCGGAGGACTAGCGGGAGCGAATGAGCAGTTCTTC	CATSDFGGLAGANEQFF
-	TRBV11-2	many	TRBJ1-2	TGTGCCAGCGGCTCAGTCGTGGGACGGTTCTATGGCTACACCTTC	CASGSVVGRFYGYTF
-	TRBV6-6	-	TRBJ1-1	TGTGCCAGCTACCCTGTAGGGGTGGCTGAAGCTTTCTTT	CASYPVGVAEAFF